This T cell receptor beta chain was profiled in a study of blood T cell repertoires in COVID-19. Overall study context: Sites in the United States, Italy and Spain provided acute and convalescent COVID-19 samples. The analysed material was cDNA or gDNA that came from T cells, B-cell-depleted T cells, or PBMCs.

In the original workflow: Reference gene primer amplification gave nucleated cell count estimates. TCRdb keeps only in-frame clones here, not all; method: immunoSEQ multiplex PCR. From that table come the V and J calls and clone size; the DNA was used to work out D and trimming. The sample records about 280,000 clones, roughly 80% being singletons. Trimming removed 5 bases from V and 4 bases from J; junction bases left unmatched: 8. This CDR3 is built from 15 residues. Germline V CDR1 and CDR2: MDHEN, SYDVKM. V gene TRBV28 combines with J gene TRBJ2-7; 10 bases are a match to TRBD1. Sequencing was performed on peripheral blood. The origin of this receptor is a woman aged 45 to 65 who had recovered from COVID-19. CDR3 bases: TGTGCCAGCAGTCCTAGTCAGGGACAGGGGTACGAGCAGTACTTC. Amino acid sequence: CASSPSQGQGYEQYF.